These 23 T cell receptor beta chains were sequenced from one sample in a study of somatic mutations in T cells in chronic GVHD. Generated by immunoSEQ multiplex PCR, the TCRdb table keeps only in-frame clones and is missing some. The profile shows 11,000 to 15,000 clones, around 80% of them singletons. Input material: Vbeta20-negative CD4+ T cells from blood. The receptors here all came from a male patient aged 50 to 60 with chronic graft-versus-host disease. T cells may partly derive from the graft donor.

This chain connects TRBV6-6 to TRBJ1-2; weak D call: TRBD1 (6 bases). V was pared by 6 bases and J by 4 bases, with 12 bases between. Germline loops: CDR1 MNHNY, CDR2 SVGAGI (reference sequence). The CDR3 covers 13 residues. CDR3 region: CASSSGQFYGYTF. The CDR3 DNA reads TGTGCCAGCAGCTCCGGACAGTTCTATGGCTACACCTTC.

The chain employs TRBV10-3 and TRBJ2-7, with D perhaps matching TRBD2 (6 bases). V lost 4 bases to trimming and J lost 4 bases, with 8 bases between them. The CDR3 is 12 amino acids. In germline, CDR1 is ENHRY, CDR2 SYGVKD. The CDR3 reads CAISGAGYEQYF. CDR3 DNA: TGTGCCATCAGTGGGGCGGGGTACGAGCAGTACTTC.

The V call is TRBV4-1, the J call TRBJ2-3; 9 nucleotides align to TRBD2. Per germline, CDR1 MGHRA and CDR2 YSYEKL. V was pared by 4 bases and J by 14 bases, with 16 bases of the junction left unmatched. The CDR3 consists of 15 residues. The CDR3, as DNA: TGCGCCAGCAGCCGACCGGGACTAGCCATTCCCGAGAGGTATTTT. Translating it yields CASSRPGLAIPERYF.

A single count supports this clone. The chain joins TRBV5-6 to TRBJ1-2, with 9 bases aligning to TRBD1. CDR3 length: 14 residues. Germline values: CDR1 SGHDT, CDR2 YYEEEE. With 0 bases clipped from V and 8 bases from J, the junction kept 5 bases outside the gene matches. DNA of the CDR3: TGTGCCAGCAGCTTGGGAACAGGGGGCGACGGCTACACCTTC. Amino acids: CASSLGTGGDGYTF.

The gene calls are TRBV18 and TRBJ1-2; TRBD1 agrees at 9 bases. Germline CDR1 reads KGHSH; CDR2 reads LQKENI. The V gene end was trimmed by 6 bases and the J gene end by 5 bases; junction bases not matched to a gene: 16. This CDR3 has 17 amino acids. The chain's CDR3 is CASSPRDRVNLPYGYTF. The CDR3 bases are TGTGCCAGCTCCCCCCGGGACAGGGTGAACCTACCTTATGGCTACACCTTC.

V and J are TRBV6-6 and TRBJ1-2; TRBD1 aligns across 9 bases. The CDR3 runs to 14 residues. Germline lookup yields CDR1 MNHNY and CDR2 SVGAGI (reference sequence). Trimming cost V 6 bases and J 8 bases; bases outside gene matches: 10. CDR3 DNA sequence: TGTGCCAGCAGAACCTCGGACAGGGGTTGGGGCTACACCTTC. This sequence encodes CASRTSDRGWGYTF.

This chain links TRBV19 with TRBJ2-7; 8 bases line up with TRBD2. With V trimmed by 0 bases and J by 5 bases, 12 bases remained unmatched. Germline CDR1 reads LNHDA; CDR2 reads SQIVND (reference sequence). The CDR3 has 17 amino acids. In nucleotides, the CDR3 is TGTGCCAGTAGTATAGATCAGGGAGCGGGAGTTCCCCACGAGCAGTACTTC. It translates to CASSIDQGAGVPHEQYF.

The chain carries TRBV29-1 and TRBJ1-4; TRBD1 aligns across 7 bases. The CDR3 is made up of 13 amino acids. With V trimmed by 3 bases and J by 4 bases, 2 bases remained unmatched. Germline assignment: CDR1 SQVTM and CDR2 ANQGSEA. CDR3 in amino acids: CSVETGSNEKLFF. The CDR3 bases are TGCAGCGTTGAGACAGGGAGTAATGAAAAACTGTTTTTT.

The V and J genes are TRBV5-6 and TRBJ1-4, with 9 positions matching TRBD1. The CDR3 is made up of 15 amino acids. The germline V gene has CDR1 SGHDT and CDR2 YYEEEE. The trim removed 3 bases at V and 7 bases at J, leaving 7 bases unmatched. In DNA, the CDR3 is TGTGCCAGCAGCTCCCGGGACAGGGATTTTGAAAAACTGTTTTTT. It yields the protein CASSSRDRDFEKLFF. The full variable domain, in which reference TRBV5-6 and TRBJ1-4 provide the parts outside the CDR3, is DAGVTQSPTHLIKTRGQQVTLRCSPKSGHDTVSWYQQALGQGPQFIFQYYEEEERQRGNFPDRFSGHQFPNYSSELNVNALLLGDSALYLCASSSRDRDFEKLFFGSGTQLSVL.

J is TRBJ2-7 and V is TRBV27; tentative D call: TRBD1 (6 bases). Germline V lookup: CDR1 MNHEY, CDR2 SMNVEV (reference sequence). The CDR3 has 16 amino acids. Trimming cost V 3 bases and J 0 bases, with 15 bases left between them. The CDR3 protein is CASSFRVGQPSYEQYF. As DNA, the CDR3 is TGTGCCAGCAGTTTTAGAGTCGGACAGCCCTCCTACGAGCAGTACTTC.

This clone came up once. The V call is TRBV11-2, the J call TRBJ1-1; D is possibly TRBD1 (6 bases). Germline loops: CDR1 SGHAT, CDR2 FQNNGV. The CDR3 covers 14 residues. The V end was cut by 5 bases, the J end by 1 base, with 11 bases between. The CDR3 loop reads CASSVTGWNTEAFF. Written as DNA, the CDR3 is TGTGCCAGCAGCGTAACAGGGTGGAACACTGAAGCTTTCTTT. The variable domain in full, with the rest retrieved from reference TRBV11-2 and TRBJ1-1, is EAGVAQSPRYKIIEKRQSVAFWCNPISGHATLYWYQQILGQGPKLLIQFQNNGVVDDSQLPKDRFSAERLKGVDSTLKIQPAKLEDSAVYLCASSVTGWNTEAFFGQGTRLTVV.

V gene TRBV12-1 combines with J gene TRBJ1-5. TRBV12-1 constitutes a pseudogene. There are 18 residues in the CDR3. The chain's CDR3 is CASSFTRVGGRRNQPQHF. CDR3 DNA sequence: TGTGCCAGCAGCTTCACCCGGGTGGGGGGGAGACGCAATCAGCCCCAGCATTTT.

The rearrangement uses TRBV6-5 and TRBJ2-2; 10 nucleotides agree with TRBD1. Germline-derived CDR1 and CDR2 are MNHEY and SVGAGI. V was pared by 2 bases and J by 3 bases, with 3 bases of the junction left unmatched. The length of the CDR3 is 16 residues. In DNA form, the CDR3 reads TGTGCCAGCAGTTACAGCGGGACAGGGGACACCGGGGAGCTGTTTTTT. Translation gives CASSYSGTGDTGELFF.

The chain links TRBV6-6 to TRBJ1-1, with TRBD1 identical over 7 bases. The CDR3 consists of 15 residues. Germline values: CDR1 MNHNY, CDR2 SVGAGI (reference sequence). After removal of 7 bases from V and 4 bases from J, the junction contained 12 bases not matched to a gene. This chain's CDR3 is CASIPRQGWFTEAFF. CDR3 nucleotide sequence: TGTGCCAGCATTCCCCGACAGGGTTGGTTCACTGAAGCTTTCTTT.

The chain couples TRBV19 to TRBJ1-2; TRBD1 might be the D (6 bases). Trimming stripped 5 bases from V and 7 bases from J, with 14 bases between. The CDR3 consists of 13 residues. Germline CDR1 LNHDA, CDR2 SQIVND (reference sequence). For the CDR3, the DNA is TGTGCCAGTAGTCCGAGACAGGTGGCTGGCTACACCTTC. Protein sequence: CASSPRQVAGYTF.

This sequence joins TRBV4-2 and TRBJ2-1, with 11 bases matching TRBD2. This CDR3 region has 17 residues. J gave up 5 bases and V 0 bases, and 6 bases lay outside the gene matches. The germline V gene encodes CDR1 LGHNA and CDR2 YNFKEQ. DNA of the CDR3: TGTGCCAGCAGCCAAGACGCCTCTAGCGGGGGGAACAATGAGCAGTTCTTC. This codes for CASSQDASSGGNNEQFF.

The V and J genes are TRBV7-9 and TRBJ2-7; maybe TRBD2 (7 bases). V was shortened by 1 base and J by 12 bases, with 10 bases between the two germline ends. Germline CDR1 reads SEHNR; CDR2 reads FQNEAQ (reference sequence). The CDR3 runs 11 residues. The chain's CDR3 is CASSLEGGVYF. DNA of the CDR3: TGTGCCAGCAGCTTAGAAGGGGGGGTGTACTTC.

This clone showed up just a few times. The chain joins TRBV10-3 to TRBJ2-1, with 9 bases aligning to TRBD2. Looked up from germline, CDR1 is ENHRY and CDR2 is SYGVKD. The CDR3 is made up of 14 amino acids. V was clipped by 4 bases and J by 2 bases; unmatched bases: 0. CDR3 protein: CAISASGTYNEQFF. The CDR3 region has the DNA TGTGCCATCAGTGCTAGCGGGACCTACAATGAGCAGTTCTTC.

This chain joins TRBV11-2 and TRBJ2-5; weak D call: TRBD1 (6 bases). This CDR3 region has 15 residues. Germline-derived CDR1 and CDR2 are SGHAT and FQNNGV. V lost 2 bases and J 4 bases, leaving 14 bases between the germline ends. The CDR3 DNA reads TGTGCCAGCAGCTTAATACAGGGTATCTTAGAGACCCAGTACTTC. Its translation is CASSLIQGILETQYF.

The chain is built from TRBV2 and TRBJ2-7; possibly TRBD2 for D (6 bases). The ends were cut back, 6 bases at V and 1 base at J, with 16 bases in the middle. The germline V gene has CDR1 SNHLY and CDR2 FYNNEI. This CDR3 is 15 amino acids long. The CDR3 here is CASRKKGGWSYEQYF. The CDR3 region has the DNA TGTGCCAGCAGGAAGAAGGGAGGTTGGTCCTACGAGCAGTACTTC.

V usage is TRBV11-2 and J usage is TRBJ1-5, with D possibly TRBD1 on 5 matching bases. V shed 3 bases and J shed 2 bases, with 11 bases lying between them. This CDR3 has 15 amino acids. CDR1 is SGHAT and CDR2 is FQNNGV in the germline V gene. CDR3 coding DNA: TGTGCCAGCAGCTTGACAGCGGGTGGCAATCAGCCCCAGCATTTT. It encodes CASSLTAGGNQPQHF.

V usage is TRBV19 and J usage is TRBJ1-1, with D unresolved. The CDR3 loop spans 14 amino acids. The germline V and J ends were trimmed by 0 bases and 5 bases, with 10 bases remaining between them. Germline V gene sequence: CDR1 LNHDA, CDR2 SQIVND (reference sequence). CDR3 in amino acids: CASSIDRFRTEAFF. The CDR3 bases are TGTGCCAGTAGTATAGATCGCTTTAGAACTGAAGCTTTCTTT.

The chain employs TRBV19 and TRBJ1-1; TRBD1 might be the D (5 bases). The CDR3 sequence is 11 residues long. Germline assignment: CDR1 LNHDA and CDR2 SQIVND (reference sequence). V was clipped by 6 bases and J by 4 bases, with 6 bases between them. The CDR3 is CASRDITEAFF. CDR3 in DNA: TGTGCCAGTAGGGACATCACTGAAGCTTTCTTT.